The 10 T cell receptor beta chains below were found in one sample sequenced in a study of blood T cell repertoires in COVID-19. The repertoire was sequenced with immunoSEQ multiplex PCR; TCRdb's copy has only in-frame clones and lacks some. The table records roughly 280,000 clones, roughly 86% of them present only once. The sequencing sample was made of PBMCs or T cells enriched from blood (not recorded which). These receptors all stem from a woman aged 55-75 years who had recovered from COVID-19.

V gene TRBV10-1 combines with J gene TRBJ2-2; 10 bases fit TRBD2. This CDR3 is built from 15 residues. Germline-derived CDR1 and CDR2 are WNHNN and SYGVQD (reference sequence). V lost 7 bases and J lost 5; bases outside the gene matches: 7. The chain's CDR3 is CASTLAGGGTGELFF. The CDR3 DNA is TGCGCCAGCACCTTAGCGGGAGGAGGAACCGGGGAGCTGTTTTTT.

The rearrangement uses TRBV4-1 and TRBJ2-2; D is unresolved. The CDR3 covers 14 residues. CDR1 and CDR2 from the germline V gene are MGHRA and YSYEKL. V shed 2 bases and J shed 5 bases, with 9 bases lying between them. CDR3 DNA sequence: TGCGCCAGCAGCCAATTTACCAGGACCGGGGAGCTGTTTTTT. This gives the protein CASSQFTRTGELFF.

The chain uses TRBV20-1 and TRBJ2-5; 7 bases are shared with TRBD2. The CDR3 runs to 15 residues. Germline V gene lookup returns CDR1 DFQATT and CDR2 SNEGSKA (reference sequence). V shed 3 bases, J shed 2 bases, and the junction held 9 bases outside the gene matches. The CDR3 region is CSASPPGRGQETQYF. In nucleotides, the CDR3 is TGCAGTGCTAGTCCCCCCGGGCGGGGGCAAGAGACCCAGTACTTC.

This chain joins TRBV27 and TRBJ1-3; D is perhaps TRBD1 (6 bases). CDR3 length: 14 amino acids. Per the germline V gene, CDR1 is MNHEY and CDR2 is SMNVEV (reference sequence). V gave up 5 bases and J gave up 5 bases, with 13 bases separating them. CDR3 amino acids: CASSPGVLRNTIYF. CDR3 bases: TGTGCCAGCAGTCCAGGGGTCCTAAGAAACACCATATATTTT.

The J gene is TRBJ2-5, the V gene TRBV7-6; 9 bases line up with TRBD1. The germline gives CDR1 SGHVS, CDR2 FNYEAQ. The CDR3 runs to 15 residues. The V segment lost 5 bases and the J segment 3 bases; nucleotides outside the gene matches: 7. CDR3 nucleotide sequence: TGTGCCAGCAGCAGGACCGGGACAGGGAAAGAGACCCAGTACTTC. It encodes CASSRTGTGKETQYF.

CDR3 sequence (DNA): TGTGCCAGCAGTTCGGGACAGGGGAATGAAAAACTGTTTTTT. Translated, it gives CASSSGQGNEKLFF. This chain connects TRBV28 to TRBJ1-4; 10 bases line up with TRBD1. V lost 4 bases, J lost 5 bases, and 1 base stayed unmatched. The V gene's germline CDR1 is MDHEN and CDR2 SYDVKM. The CDR3 has 14 amino acids.

V and J are TRBV7-9 and TRBJ2-2; possibly TRBD1 for D (5 bases). V was trimmed by 5 bases and J by 0 bases, leaving 10 bases between them. Germline V lookup: CDR1 SEHNR, CDR2 FQNEAQ (reference sequence). The CDR3 contains 15 residues. CDR3 in DNA: TGTGCCAGCAGCACAGGTCCCTCGAACACCGGGGAGCTGTTTTTT. Protein: CASSTGPSNTGELFF.

The chain combines TRBV28 with TRBJ2-7; tentative D call: TRBD2 (5 bases). The CDR3 sequence is 11 residues long. The germline V gene encodes CDR1 MDHEN and CDR2 SYDVKM. CDR3 in DNA: TGTGCGAGCGGAGCCCACTACGAGCAGTACTTC. This sequence encodes CASGAHYEQYF. The full variable domain, its missing parts supplied by reference TRBV28 and TRBJ2-7, is DVKVTQSSRYLVKRTGEKVFLECVQDMDHENMFWYRQDPGLGLRLIYFSYDVKMKEKGDIPEGYSVSREKKERFSLILESASTNQTSMYLCASGAHYEQYFGPGTRLTVT.

This chain uses TRBV24-1 with TRBJ2-7, with D tentatively TRBD2 (5 bases). The V gene lost 1 base and the J gene lost 5 bases, with 5 bases spanning the gap. The CDR3 runs to 12 residues. The V gene's germline CDR1 is KGHDR and CDR2 SFDVKD. The CDR3 sequence: CATSDFGDEQYF. The CDR3 coding sequence is TGTGCCACCAGTGATTTCGGGGACGAGCAGTACTTC.

The V call is TRBV3-1 (or the pseudogene TRBV3-2), the J call TRBJ2-1, with D possibly matching TRBD1 (6 bases). CDR1 and CDR2 (germline): LGHDT, YNNKEL (reference sequence). The CDR3 spans 13 residues. V lost 8 bases and J 8 bases, leaving 16 bases between the germline ends. The CDR3 DNA is TGTGCCAGCGCCAGAAACCAGGGGTATGAGCAGTTCTTC. Translated, it gives CASARNQGYEQFF.